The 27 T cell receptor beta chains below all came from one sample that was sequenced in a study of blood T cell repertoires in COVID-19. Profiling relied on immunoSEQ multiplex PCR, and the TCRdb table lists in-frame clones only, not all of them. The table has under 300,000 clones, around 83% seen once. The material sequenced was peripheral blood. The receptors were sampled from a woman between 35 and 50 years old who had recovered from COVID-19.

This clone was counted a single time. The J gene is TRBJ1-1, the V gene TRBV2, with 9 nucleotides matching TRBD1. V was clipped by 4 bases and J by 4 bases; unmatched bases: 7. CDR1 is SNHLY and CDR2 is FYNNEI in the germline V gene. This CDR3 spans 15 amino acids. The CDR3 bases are TGTGCCAGCAGTGGTACAGGGGGCGCGGGCACTGAAGCTTTCTTT. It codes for CASSGTGGAGTEAFF.

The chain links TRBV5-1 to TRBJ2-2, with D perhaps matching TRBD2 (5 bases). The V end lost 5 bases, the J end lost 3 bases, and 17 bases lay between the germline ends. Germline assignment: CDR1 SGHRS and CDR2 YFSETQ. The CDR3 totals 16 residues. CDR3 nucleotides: TGCGCCAGCAGACAAGACGGGCTAGCCTACACCGGGGAGCTGTTTTTT. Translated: CASRQDGLAYTGELFF.

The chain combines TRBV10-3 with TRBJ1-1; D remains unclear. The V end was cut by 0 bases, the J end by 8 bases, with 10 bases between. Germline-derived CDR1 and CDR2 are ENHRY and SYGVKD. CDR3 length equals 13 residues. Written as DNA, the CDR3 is TGTGCCATCAGTGAGTCAGGGCGGGGAGAAGCTTTCTTT. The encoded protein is CAISESGRGEAFF.

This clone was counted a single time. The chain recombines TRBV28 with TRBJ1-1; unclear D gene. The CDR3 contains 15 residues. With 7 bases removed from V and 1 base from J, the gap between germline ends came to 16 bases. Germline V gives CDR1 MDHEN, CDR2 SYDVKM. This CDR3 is CASTTPSVGNTEAFF. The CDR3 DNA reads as TGTGCCAGCACCACCCCCAGCGTAGGGAACACTGAAGCTTTCTTT.

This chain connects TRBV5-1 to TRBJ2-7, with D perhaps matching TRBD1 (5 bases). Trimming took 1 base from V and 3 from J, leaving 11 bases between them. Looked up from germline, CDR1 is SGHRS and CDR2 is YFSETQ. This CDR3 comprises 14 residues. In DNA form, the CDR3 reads TGCGCCAGCAGCTTGTCTACAGGAGACTACGAGCAGTACTTC. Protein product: CASSLSTGDYEQYF.

CDR3 coding DNA: TGTGCCAGCAGAATGCAGGTGAATAAAAACTCTGGAAACACCATATATTTT. Its protein product is CASRMQVNKNSGNTIYF. The chain has TRBV7-9 and TRBJ1-3, with D hard to call. Germline V lookup: CDR1 SEHNR, CDR2 FQNEAQ (reference sequence). This CDR3 is 17 amino acids long. Between the trimmed V and J ends, which lost 6 bases and 0 bases, there was a span of 18 bases.

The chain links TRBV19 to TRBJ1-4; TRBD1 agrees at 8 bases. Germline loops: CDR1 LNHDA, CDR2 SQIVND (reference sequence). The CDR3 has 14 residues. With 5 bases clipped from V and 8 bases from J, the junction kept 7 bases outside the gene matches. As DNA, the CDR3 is TGTGCCAGTAGTTTGCAGGGGGCGTCAGAAAAACTGTTTTTT. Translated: CASSLQGASEKLFF. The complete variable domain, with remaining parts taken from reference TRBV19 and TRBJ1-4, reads DGGITQSPKYLFRKEGQNVTLSCEQNLNHDAMYWYRQDPGQGLRLIYYSQIVNDFQKGDIAEGYSVSREKKESFPLTVTSAQKNPTAFYLCASSLQGASEKLFFGSGTQLSVL.

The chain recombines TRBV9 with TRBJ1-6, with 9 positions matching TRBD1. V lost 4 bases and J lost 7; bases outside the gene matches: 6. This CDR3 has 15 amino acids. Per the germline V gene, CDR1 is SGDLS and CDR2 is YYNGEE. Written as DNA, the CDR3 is TGTGCCAGCAGCACGGGACAGGGATCAAATTCACCCCTCCACTTT. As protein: CASSTGQGSNSPLHF. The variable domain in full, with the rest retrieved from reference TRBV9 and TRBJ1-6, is DSGVTQTPKHLITATGQRVTLRCSPRSGDLSVYWYQQSLDQGLQFLIQYYNGEERAKGNILERFSAQQFPDLHSELNLSSLELGDSALYFCASSTGQGSNSPLHFGNGTRLTVT.

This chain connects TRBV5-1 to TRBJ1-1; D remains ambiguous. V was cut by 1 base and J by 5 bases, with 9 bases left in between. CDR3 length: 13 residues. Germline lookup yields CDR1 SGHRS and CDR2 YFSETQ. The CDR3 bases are TGCGCCAGCAGCTTGACGAGTTCGACTGAAGCTTTCTTT. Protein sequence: CASSLTSSTEAFF.

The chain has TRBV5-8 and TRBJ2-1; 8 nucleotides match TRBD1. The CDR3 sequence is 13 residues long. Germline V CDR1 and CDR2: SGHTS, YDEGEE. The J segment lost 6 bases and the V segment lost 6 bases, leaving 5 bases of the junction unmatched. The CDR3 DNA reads TGTGCCAGCATCCTACAGGGGGGCAATGAGCAGTTCTTC. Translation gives CASILQGGNEQFF.

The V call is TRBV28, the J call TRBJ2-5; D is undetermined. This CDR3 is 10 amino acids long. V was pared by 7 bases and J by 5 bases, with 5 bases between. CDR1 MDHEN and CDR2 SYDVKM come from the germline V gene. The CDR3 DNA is TGTGCCAGCACCGGGGAGACCCAGTACTTC. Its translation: CASTGETQYF.

The CDR3, as DNA: TGTGCCAGCGTGGGGGGTACAAATGAGCAGTTCTTC. It codes for CASVGGTNEQFF. The chain joins TRBV6-5 to TRBJ2-1, with a tentative D call TRBD2 (6 bases). Germline V gene sequence: CDR1 MNHEY, CDR2 SVGAGI. V was clipped by 8 bases and J by 7 bases, with 12 bases between them. This CDR3 has 12 amino acids.

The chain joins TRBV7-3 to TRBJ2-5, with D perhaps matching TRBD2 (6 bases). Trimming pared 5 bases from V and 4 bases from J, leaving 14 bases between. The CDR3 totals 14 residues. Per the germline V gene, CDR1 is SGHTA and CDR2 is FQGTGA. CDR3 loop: CASSIDRDSETQYF. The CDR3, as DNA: TGTGCCAGCAGCATCGATAGGGACTCAGAGACCCAGTACTTC. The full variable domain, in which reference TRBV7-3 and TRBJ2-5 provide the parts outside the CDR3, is GAGVSQTPSNKVTEKGKYVELRCDPISGHTALYWYRQSLGQGPEFLIYFQGTGAADDSGLPNDRFFAVRPEGSVSTLKIQRTERGDSAVYLCASSIDRDSETQYFGPGTRLLVL.

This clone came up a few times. The CDR3 DNA sequence: TGTGCCAGCAGCTTAGGGGACAGACTGAATCAGCCCCAGCATTTT. Protein product: CASSLGDRLNQPQHF. The J gene is TRBJ1-5, the V gene TRBV7-2; TRBD1 agrees at 7 bases. This CDR3 is 15 amino acids long. V shed 1 base, J shed 4 bases, and the junction held 4 bases outside the gene matches. Per germline, CDR1 SGHTA and CDR2 FQGNSA.

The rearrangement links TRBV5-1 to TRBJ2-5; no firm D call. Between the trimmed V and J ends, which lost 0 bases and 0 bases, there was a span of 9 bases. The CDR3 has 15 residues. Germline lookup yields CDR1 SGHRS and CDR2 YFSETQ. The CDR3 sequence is CASSLGFGYQETQYF. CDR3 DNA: TGCGCCAGCAGCTTGGGATTCGGGTACCAAGAGACCCAGTACTTC.

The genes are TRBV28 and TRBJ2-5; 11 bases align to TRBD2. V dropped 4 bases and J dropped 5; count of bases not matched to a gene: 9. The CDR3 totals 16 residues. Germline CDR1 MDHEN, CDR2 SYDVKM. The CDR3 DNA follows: TGTGCCAGCAGTTGGACTAGCGGGCCGCCGGGGGAGACCCAGTACTTC. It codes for CASSWTSGPPGETQYF.

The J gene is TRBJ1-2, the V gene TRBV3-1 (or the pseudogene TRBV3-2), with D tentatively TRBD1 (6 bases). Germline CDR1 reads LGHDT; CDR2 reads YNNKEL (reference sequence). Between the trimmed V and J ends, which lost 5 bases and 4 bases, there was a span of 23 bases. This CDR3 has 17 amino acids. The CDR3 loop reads CASSRSLLRGPLYGYTF. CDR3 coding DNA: TGTGCCAGCAGCAGATCCTTACTCAGGGGCCCTCTCTATGGCTACACCTTC.

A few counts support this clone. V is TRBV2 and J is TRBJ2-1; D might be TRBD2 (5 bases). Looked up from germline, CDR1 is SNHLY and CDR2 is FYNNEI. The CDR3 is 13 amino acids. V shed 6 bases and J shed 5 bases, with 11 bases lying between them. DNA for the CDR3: TGTGCCAGCAGCGGCGAGAGGGACAATGAGCAGTTCTTC. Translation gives CASSGERDNEQFF.

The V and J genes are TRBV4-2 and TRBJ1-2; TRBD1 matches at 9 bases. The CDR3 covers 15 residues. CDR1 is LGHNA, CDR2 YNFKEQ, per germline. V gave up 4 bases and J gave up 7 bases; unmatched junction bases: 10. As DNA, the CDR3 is TGTGCCAGCAGCCCGTCCCGGGACAGGGCGTCTGGCTACACCTTC. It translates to CASSPSRDRASGYTF.

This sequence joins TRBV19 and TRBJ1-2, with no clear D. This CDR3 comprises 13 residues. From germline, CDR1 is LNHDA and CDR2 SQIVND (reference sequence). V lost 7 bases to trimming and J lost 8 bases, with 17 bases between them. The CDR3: CASTPGGFTGYTF. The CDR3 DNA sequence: TGTGCCAGTACCCCTGGAGGGTTTACGGGCTACACCTTC.

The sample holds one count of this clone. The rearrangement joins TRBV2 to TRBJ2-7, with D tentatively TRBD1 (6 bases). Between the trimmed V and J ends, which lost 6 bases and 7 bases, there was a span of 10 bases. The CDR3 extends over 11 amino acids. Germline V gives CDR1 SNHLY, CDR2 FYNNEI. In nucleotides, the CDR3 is TGTGCCAGCAGACAGGGTAGGGAGCAGTACTTC. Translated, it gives CASRQGREQYF.

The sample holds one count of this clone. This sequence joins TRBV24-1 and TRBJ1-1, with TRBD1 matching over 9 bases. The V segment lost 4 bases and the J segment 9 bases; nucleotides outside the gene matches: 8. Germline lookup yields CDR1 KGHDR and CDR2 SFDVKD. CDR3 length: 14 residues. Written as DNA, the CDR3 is TGTGCCACCAGTGAAAACGGGGACAGGGCGAAAGCTTTCTTT. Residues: CATSENGDRAKAFF.

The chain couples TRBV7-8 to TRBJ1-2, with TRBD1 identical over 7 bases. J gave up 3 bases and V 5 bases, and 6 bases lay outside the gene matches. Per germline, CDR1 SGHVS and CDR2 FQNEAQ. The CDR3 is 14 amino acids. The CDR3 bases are TGTGCCAGCAGCACGGTCGGGACAGACTATGGCTACACCTTC. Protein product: CASSTVGTDYGYTF.

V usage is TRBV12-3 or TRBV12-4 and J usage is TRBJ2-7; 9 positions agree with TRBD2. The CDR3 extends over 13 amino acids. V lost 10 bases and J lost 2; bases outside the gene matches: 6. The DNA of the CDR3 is TGTGCCATAAGTGCGGGGGGGCCCTACGAGCAGTACTTC. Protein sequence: CAISAGGPYEQYF.

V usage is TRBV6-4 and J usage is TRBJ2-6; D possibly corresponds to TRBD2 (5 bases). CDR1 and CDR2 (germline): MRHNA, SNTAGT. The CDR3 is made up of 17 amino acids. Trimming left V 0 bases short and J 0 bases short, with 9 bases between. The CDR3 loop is CASSDSGGSSGANVLTF. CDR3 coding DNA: TGTGCCAGCAGTGACTCAGGAGGTAGCTCTGGGGCCAACGTCCTGACTTTC.

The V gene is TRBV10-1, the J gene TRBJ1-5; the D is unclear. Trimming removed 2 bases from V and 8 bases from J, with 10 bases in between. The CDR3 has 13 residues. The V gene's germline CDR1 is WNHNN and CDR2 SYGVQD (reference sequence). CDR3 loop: CASSEKGGEPQHF. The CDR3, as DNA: TGCGCCAGCAGTGAGAAGGGAGGAGAGCCCCAGCATTTT.

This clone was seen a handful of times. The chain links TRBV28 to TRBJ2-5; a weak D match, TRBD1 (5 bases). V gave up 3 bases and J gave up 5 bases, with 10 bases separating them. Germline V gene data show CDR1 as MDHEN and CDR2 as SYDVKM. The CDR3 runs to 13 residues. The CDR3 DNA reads TGTGCCAGCAGTTTGAACCCAGGGGAGACCCAGTACTTC. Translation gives CASSLNPGETQYF.